Listed below are T cell receptor beta chains from one sample, sequenced in a study of T cells in localized non-small cell lung cancer. Generated by immunoSEQ multiplex PCR, the TCRdb table keeps only in-frame clones and is missing some. The data hold fewer than 100,000 clones, with 80% observed a single time. The sequences come from peripheral blood, collected before any cancer treatment. Receptors were obtained from a female donor aged 60 or older with stage I lung adenocarcinoma. Both conserved end residues are part of each CDR3. The D gene is left open where the match is weak. Some rows mark clone size as missing; the rest say once, few, many or name a class of expanded clone.

V gene: TRBV2; clone size: NA; D gene: TRBD2; J gene: TRBJ2-2; CDR3 DNA: TGTGCCAGCAGAGTGAGACTAGCGGGGGGGAATTCCCCGAACACCGGGGAGCTGTTTTTT; CDR3 protein: CASRVRLAGGNSPNTGELFF
V gene: TRBV6-5; clone size: NA; D gene: NA; J gene: TRBJ1-2; CDR3 DNA: TGTGCCAGCAGATCGGGACACTGGGACTATGGCTACACCTTC; CDR3 protein: CASRSGHWDYGYTF
V gene: TRBV30; clone size: NA; D gene: TRBD2; J gene: TRBJ2-1; CDR3 DNA: TGTGCCTGGAGTGTAGTAACTGGGACTAGCGGGAGGGATGAGCAGTTCTTC; CDR3 protein: CAWSVVTGTSGRDEQFF
V gene: TRBV2; clone size: few; D gene: TRBD1; J gene: TRBJ1-1; CDR3 DNA: TGTGCCAGCTATTCGGGACAGGGGCGAGGTAGCACTGAAGCTTTCTTT; CDR3 protein: CASYSGQGRGSTEAFF
V gene: TRBV5-4; clone size: NA; D gene: NA; J gene: TRBJ2-1; CDR3 DNA: TGTGCCAGCAGCTTGGGGGGTTACGATGAGCAGTTCTTC; CDR3 protein: CASSLGGYDEQFF
V gene: TRBV9; clone size: NA; D gene: TRBD2; J gene: TRBJ2-2; CDR3 DNA: TGTGCCAGCAGCTACCTATCTAGCGGGAGCGATACCGGGGAGCTGTTTTTT; CDR3 protein: CASSYLSSGSDTGELFF
V gene: TRBV9; clone size: once; D gene: NA; J gene: TRBJ1-2; CDR3 DNA: TGTGCCAGCAGTGTCCGGGACGCCGAAGGGGGCTACACCTTC; CDR3 protein: CASSVRDAEGGYTF
V gene: TRBV6-1; clone size: NA; D gene: NA; J gene: TRBJ1-1; CDR3 DNA: TGTGCCAGCAGTGCCTCCACTCAGGGAGACACTGAAGCTTTCTTT; CDR3 protein: CASSASTQGDTEAFF
V gene: TRBV9; clone size: NA; D gene: NA; J gene: TRBJ1-4; CDR3 DNA: TGTGCCAGCAGCGTAGCCGCGGGGTTATCTAATGAAAAACTGTTTTTT; CDR3 protein: CASSVAAGLSNEKLFF
V gene: TRBV2; clone size: few; D gene: NA; J gene: TRBJ2-7; CDR3 DNA: TGTGCCAGCAGTGAGACTAGTATAATCCACGAGCAGTACTTC; CDR3 protein: CASSETSIIHEQYF
V gene: TRBV28; clone size: NA; D gene: TRBD1; J gene: TRBJ1-2; CDR3 DNA: TGTGCCGGCAGACAGGGGTATGGCTATGGCTACACCTTC; CDR3 protein: CAGRQGYGYGYTF
V gene: TRBV1; clone size: once; D gene: NA; J gene: TRBJ2-1; CDR3 DNA: TGCACCAGCAGCCTATCCGGGACTAGGGCCTACAATGAGCAGTTCTTC; CDR3 protein: CTSSLSGTRAYNEQFF
V gene: TRBV5-1; clone size: once; D gene: NA; J gene: TRBJ1-1; CDR3 DNA: TGCGCCAGCAGCTTAGGGACATCGAACACTGAAGCTTTCTTT; CDR3 protein: CASSLGTSNTEAFF
V gene: TRBV28; clone size: NA; D gene: NA; J gene: TRBJ1-4; CDR3 DNA: TGTGCCAGCAACACCCCGGGACCCGCGATTGAAAAACTGTTTTTT; CDR3 protein: CASNTPGPAIEKLFF
V gene: TRBV6-5; clone size: NA; D gene: NA; J gene: TRBJ1-1; CDR3 DNA: TGTGCCAGCAGTCGGCAGGGGAACACTGAAGCTTTCTTT; CDR3 protein: CASSRQGNTEAFF
V gene: TRBV7-3; clone size: NA; D gene: NA; J gene: TRBJ2-1; CDR3 DNA: TGTGCCAGCACCTTTAGTATCGACGGAGACCTCAATGAGCAGTTCTTC; CDR3 protein: CASTFSIDGDLNEQFF
V gene: TRBV28; clone size: NA; D gene: NA; J gene: TRBJ2-1; CDR3 DNA: TGTGCCAGCAGCCTCCGGGGTGGGAATGAGCAGTTCTTC; CDR3 protein: CASSLRGGNEQFF
V gene: TRBV28; clone size: NA; D gene: NA; J gene: TRBJ1-3; CDR3 DNA: TGTGCCAGCAGTTCATTAAGGACGGACTCTGGAAACACCATATATTTT; CDR3 protein: CASSSLRTDSGNTIYF
V gene: TRBV6-5; clone size: once; D gene: NA; J gene: TRBJ1-2; CDR3 DNA: TGTGCCAGCAGTTCGGCCGGGCAGGGCTATGGCTACACCTTC; CDR3 protein: CASSSAGQGYGYTF
V gene: TRBV6-4; clone size: NA; D gene: NA; J gene: TRBJ1-1; CDR3 DNA: TGTGCCAGCGGGAACGTCGAGGGGAACGCTGAAGCTTTCTTT; CDR3 protein: CASGNVEGNAEAFF
V gene: TRBV29-1; clone size: NA; D gene: NA; J gene: TRBJ1-2; CDR3 DNA: TGCAGCGTTGAAGATCGGGGGGGACCTAGGGGCTACACCTTC; CDR3 protein: CSVEDRGGPRGYTF
V gene: TRBV28; clone size: NA; D gene: TRBD1; J gene: TRBJ1-4; CDR3 DNA: TGTGCCAGCAGTAGTCAGGGAGGGACAGGGTGGGAAAAACTGTTTTTT; CDR3 protein: CASSSQGGTGWEKLFF
V gene: TRBV6-5; clone size: NA; D gene: NA; J gene: TRBJ2-7; CDR3 DNA: TGTGCCAGCCGGCGGGACTCCCCTGACGAGCAGTACTTC; CDR3 protein: CASRRDSPDEQYF
V gene: TRBV5-1; clone size: NA; D gene: NA; J gene: TRBJ1-2; CDR3 DNA: TGCGCCAGCAGCATTGAAGGGTCCTCTGGCTACACCTTC; CDR3 protein: CASSIEGSSGYTF
V gene: TRBV4-1; clone size: NA; D gene: NA; J gene: TRBJ2-2; CDR3 DNA: TGCGCCAGCAGCCAAGATGGACGAGGGTTCGCGAACACCGGGGAGCTGTTTTTT; CDR3 protein: CASSQDGRGFANTGELFF
V gene: TRBV29-1; clone size: few; D gene: TRBD1; J gene: TRBJ1-1; CDR3 DNA: TGCAGCGTGGGGATGGGGGGACAGGGGGCGACAGCTTTCTTT; CDR3 protein: CSVGMGGQGATAFF
V gene: TRBV7-3; clone size: few; D gene: NA; J gene: TRBJ2-2; CDR3 DNA: TGTGCCAGCAGCTTAGAGGGGTTCGGGGAGCTGTTTTTT; CDR3 protein: CASSLEGFGELFF
V gene: TRBV9; clone size: NA; D gene: TRBD2; J gene: TRBJ2-2; CDR3 DNA: TGTGCCAGCAGCATAAGCGGGAGGGCCGCCGGGGAGCTGTTTTTT; CDR3 protein: CASSISGRAAGELFF
V gene: TRBV25-1; clone size: NA; D gene: NA; J gene: TRBJ2-5; CDR3 DNA: TGTGCCAGCAGTGAGGGTAAGAAGGGGTACCAAGAGACCCAGTACTTC; CDR3 protein: CASSEGKKGYQETQYF
V gene: TRBV15; clone size: NA; D gene: NA; J gene: TRBJ1-3; CDR3 DNA: TGTGCCACCAGCAGAGGATCTAACTCTGGAAACACCATATATTTT; CDR3 protein: CATSRGSNSGNTIYF
V gene: TRBV4-2; clone size: NA; D gene: NA; J gene: TRBJ1-4; CDR3 DNA: TGTGCCAGCAGCCAAGTTTCAACTAATGAAAAACTGTTTTTT; CDR3 protein: CASSQVSTNEKLFF